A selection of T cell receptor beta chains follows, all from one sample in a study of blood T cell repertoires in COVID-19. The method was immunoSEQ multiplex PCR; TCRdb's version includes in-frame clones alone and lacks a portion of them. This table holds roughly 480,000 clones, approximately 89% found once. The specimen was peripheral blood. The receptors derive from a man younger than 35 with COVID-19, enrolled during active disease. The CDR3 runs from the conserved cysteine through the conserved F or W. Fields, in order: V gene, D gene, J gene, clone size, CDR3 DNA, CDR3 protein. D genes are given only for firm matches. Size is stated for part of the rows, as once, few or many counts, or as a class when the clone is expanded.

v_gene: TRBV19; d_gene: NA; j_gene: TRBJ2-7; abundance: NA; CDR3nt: TGTGCCAGTAGTATCTCTGGTCGGACAACCCTTACCTACGAGCAGTACTTC; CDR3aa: CASSISGRTTLTYEQYF
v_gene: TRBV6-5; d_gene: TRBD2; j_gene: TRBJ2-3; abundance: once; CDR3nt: TGTGCCCCCGGGGGGAGGACAGATACGCAGTATTTT; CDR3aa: CAPGGRTDTQYF
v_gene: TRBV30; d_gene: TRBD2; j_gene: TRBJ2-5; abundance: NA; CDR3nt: TGTGCCTGGAGTCGATCTAGCGGGATGCGGGAGACCCAGTACTTC; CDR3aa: CAWSRSSGMRETQYF
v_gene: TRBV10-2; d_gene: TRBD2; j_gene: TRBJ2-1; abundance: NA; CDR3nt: TGCGCCAGCAGTGAGCCGAGGATAGCGGGAGTTTACAATGAGCAGTTCTTC; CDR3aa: CASSEPRIAGVYNEQFF
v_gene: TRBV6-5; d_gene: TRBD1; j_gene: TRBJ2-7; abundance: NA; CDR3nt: TGTGCCAGCAGTTACTCGGTTACAGGGGCTGCTTACGAGCAGTACTTC; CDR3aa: CASSYSVTGAAYEQYF
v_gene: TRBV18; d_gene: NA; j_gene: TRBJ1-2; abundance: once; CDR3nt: TGTGCCAGCTCACCGCCGGGGGACTATGGCTACACCTTC; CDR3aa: CASSPPGDYGYTF
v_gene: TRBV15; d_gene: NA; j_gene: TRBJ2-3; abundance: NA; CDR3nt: TGTGCCACCAGCGGGTACGACAGAAGCACAGATACGCAGTATTTT; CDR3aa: CATSGYDRSTDTQYF
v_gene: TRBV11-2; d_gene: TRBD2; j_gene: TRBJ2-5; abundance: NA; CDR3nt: TGTGCCAGCAGCCCCACAGGGCTAGCGGGGGCTGAGACCCAGTACTTC; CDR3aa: CASSPTGLAGAETQYF
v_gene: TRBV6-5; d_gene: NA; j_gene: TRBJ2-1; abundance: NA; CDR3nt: TGTGCCAGCAGGAGGGCTACCCCTTACAATGAGCAGTTCTTC; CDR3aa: CASRRATPYNEQFF
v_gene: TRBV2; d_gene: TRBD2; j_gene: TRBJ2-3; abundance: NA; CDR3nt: TGTGCCAGCAGTGAATTGACGGGGGGGCCGGATACGCAGTATTTT; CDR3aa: CASSELTGGPDTQYF
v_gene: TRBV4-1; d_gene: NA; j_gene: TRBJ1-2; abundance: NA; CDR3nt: TGCGCCAGCAGCCAAGAGTCAAGTTTCGGACAGTATAACGGCTACACCTTC; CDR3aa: CASSQESSFGQYNGYTF
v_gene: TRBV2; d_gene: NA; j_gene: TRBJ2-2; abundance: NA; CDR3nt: TGTGCCAGCAGTTCCCGAGGCGGAGTAACCGGGGAGCTGTTTTTT; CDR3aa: CASSSRGGVTGELFF
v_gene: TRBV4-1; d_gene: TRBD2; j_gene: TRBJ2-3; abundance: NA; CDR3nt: TGCGCCAGCAGCCAAGCGGCTAGCGGGGGGCCAAGGACGCAGTATTTT; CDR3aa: CASSQAASGGPRTQYF
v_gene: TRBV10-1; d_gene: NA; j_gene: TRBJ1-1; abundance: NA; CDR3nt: TGCGCCAGCAGTGCTATGGTGCGGGGGACTGAAGCTTTCTTT; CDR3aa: CASSAMVRGTEAFF
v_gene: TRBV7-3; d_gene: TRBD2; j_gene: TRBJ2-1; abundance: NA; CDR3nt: TGTGCCAGCAGCTTGGGTAGTGGGACTAGCAATGAGCAGTTCTTC; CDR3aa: CASSLGSGTSNEQFF
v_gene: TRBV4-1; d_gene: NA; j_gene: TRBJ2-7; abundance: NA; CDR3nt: TGCGCCAGCAGCCAAGCCGGGACTGGCTCCTACGAGCAGTACTTC; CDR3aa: CASSQAGTGSYEQYF
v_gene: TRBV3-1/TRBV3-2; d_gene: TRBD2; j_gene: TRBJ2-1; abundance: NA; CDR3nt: TGTGCCAGCAGCCAAGGGGAACTAGCGGGGGGGCCAGATGAGCAGTTCTTC; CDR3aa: CASSQGELAGGPDEQFF
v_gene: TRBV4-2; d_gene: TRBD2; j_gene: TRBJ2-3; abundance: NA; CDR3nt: TGTGCCAGCAGCCAAGAGCAAGCGGGGGTTAGCACAGATACGCAGTATTTT; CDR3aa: CASSQEQAGVSTDTQYF
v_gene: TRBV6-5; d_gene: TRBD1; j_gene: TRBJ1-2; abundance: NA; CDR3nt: TGTGCCAGCAGTTACTCCGGGACAGGGGCTAACTATGGCTACACCTTC; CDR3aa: CASSYSGTGANYGYTF
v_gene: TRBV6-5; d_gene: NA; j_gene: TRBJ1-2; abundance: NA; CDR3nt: TGTGCCAGCAGTAACTCCGGGGGGGCTAACTATGGCTACACCTTC; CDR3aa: CASSNSGGANYGYTF
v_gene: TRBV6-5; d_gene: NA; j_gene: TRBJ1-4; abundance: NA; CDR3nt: TGTGCCAGCAGTTCCGTGACAGGCGTGTTGGGAAAACTGTTTTTT; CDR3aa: CASSSVTGVLGKLFF
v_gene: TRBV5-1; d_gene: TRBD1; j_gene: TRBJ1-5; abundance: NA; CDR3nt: TGCGCCAGCCCCCAGACAGGGAGCAATCAGCCCCAGCATTTT; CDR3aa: CASPQTGSNQPQHF
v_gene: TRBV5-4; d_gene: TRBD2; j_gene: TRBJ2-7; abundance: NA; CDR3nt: TGTGCCAGCAGCGCAGCGGGAGGTTCCTACGAGCAGTACTTC; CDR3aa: CASSAAGGSYEQYF
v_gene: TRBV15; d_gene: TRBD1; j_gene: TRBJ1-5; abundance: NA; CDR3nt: TGTGCCACCAGCAGAGATCCGGGACAGGAGAGCAATCAGCCCCAGCATTTT; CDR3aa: CATSRDPGQESNQPQHF
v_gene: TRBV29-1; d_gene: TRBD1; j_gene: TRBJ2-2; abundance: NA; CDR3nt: TGCAGCGTTGCCCTAGGACAGGGGGAGGGCGGGGAGCTGTTTTTT; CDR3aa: CSVALGQGEGGELFF
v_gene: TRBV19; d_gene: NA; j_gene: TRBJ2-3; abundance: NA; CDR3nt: TGTGCCAGTAGTATCTTTCTAGCGAACCCTGGTAGCACAGATACGCAGTATTTT; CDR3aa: CASSIFLANPGSTDTQYF
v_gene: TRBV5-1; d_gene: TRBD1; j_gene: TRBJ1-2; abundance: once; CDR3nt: TGCGCCAGCAGCTTGGACGCACAGGGGGCGGCTGGCTACACCTTC; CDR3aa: CASSLDAQGAAGYTF
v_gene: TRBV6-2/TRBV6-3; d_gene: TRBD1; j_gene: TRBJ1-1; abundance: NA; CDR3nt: TGTGCCAGCAGCCTGGACAGGATGAACACTGAAGCTTTCTTT; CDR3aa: CASSLDRMNTEAFF
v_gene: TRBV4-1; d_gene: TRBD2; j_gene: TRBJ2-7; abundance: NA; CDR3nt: TGCGCCAGCAGCACCGGGACTAGCGGGAGGGCCCACGAGCAGTACTTC; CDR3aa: CASSTGTSGRAHEQYF
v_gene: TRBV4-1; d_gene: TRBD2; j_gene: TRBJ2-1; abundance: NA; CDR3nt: TGCGCCAGCAGCCAAGACAAGCTAGCGGGAGGGCTCAATGAGCAGTTCTTC; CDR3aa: CASSQDKLAGGLNEQFF
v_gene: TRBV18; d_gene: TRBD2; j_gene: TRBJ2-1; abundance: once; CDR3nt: TGTGCCAGCTCCCCGGGACTAACAGACAATGAGCAGTTCTTC; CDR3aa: CASSPGLTDNEQFF
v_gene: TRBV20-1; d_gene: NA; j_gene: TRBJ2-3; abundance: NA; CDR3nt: TGCAGAGCTCCATCGGGGGATACGCAGTATTTT; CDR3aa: CRAPSGDTQYF
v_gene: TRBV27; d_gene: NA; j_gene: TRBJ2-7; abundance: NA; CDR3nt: TGTGCCAGCAGTAATACCTACGAGCAGTACTTC; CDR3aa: CASSNTYEQYF
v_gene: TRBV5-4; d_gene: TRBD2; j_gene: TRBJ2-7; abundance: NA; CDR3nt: TGTGCCAGCAGGCCGGGACTAGCGGTCCGGGAGCAGTACTTC; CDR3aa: CASRPGLAVREQYF
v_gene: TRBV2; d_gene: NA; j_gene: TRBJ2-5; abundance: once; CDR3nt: TGTGCCAGCAGGTTCCAGCGGCAGACCCAGTACTTC; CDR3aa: CASRFQRQTQYF
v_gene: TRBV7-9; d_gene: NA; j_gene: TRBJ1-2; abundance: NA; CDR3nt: TGTGCCAGCAGCTTAGACGGTCTAGCCTACACCTTC; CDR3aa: CASSLDGLAYTF
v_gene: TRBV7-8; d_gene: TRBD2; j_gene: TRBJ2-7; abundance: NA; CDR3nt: TGTGCCAGCAGCGCTCTAGCGGGGGGGAACTACGAGCAGTACTTC; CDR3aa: CASSALAGGNYEQYF
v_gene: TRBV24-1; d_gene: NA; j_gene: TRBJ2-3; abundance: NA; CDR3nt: TGTGCCACCAGTGATTTCAGTGGACAAGATACGCAGTATTTT; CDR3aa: CATSDFSGQDTQYF
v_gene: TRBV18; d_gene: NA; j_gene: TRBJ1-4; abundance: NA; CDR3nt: TGTGCCAGCTCAACACAGGTCGCGTCCGGGGAACTGTTTTTT; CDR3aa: CASSTQVASGELFF
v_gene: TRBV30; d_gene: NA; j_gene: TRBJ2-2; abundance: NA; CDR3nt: TGTGCCTGGAGACAGAACACCGGGGAGCTGTTTTTT; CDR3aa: CAWRQNTGELFF
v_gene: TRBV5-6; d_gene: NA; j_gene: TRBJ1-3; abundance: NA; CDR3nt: TGTGCCAGCAGCCGCGGGTGGAGCTCTGGAAACACCATATATTTT; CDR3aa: CASSRGWSSGNTIYF
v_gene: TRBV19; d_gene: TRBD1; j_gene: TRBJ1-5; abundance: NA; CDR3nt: TGTGCCAGTAGTATAGGGGGACAGGGCAGTCAGCCCCAGCATTTT; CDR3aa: CASSIGGQGSQPQHF
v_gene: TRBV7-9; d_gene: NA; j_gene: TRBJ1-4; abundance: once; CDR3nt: TGTGCCAGCAGCGTAGGGGGAGGTAATGAAAAACTGTTTTTT; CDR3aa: CASSVGGGNEKLFF
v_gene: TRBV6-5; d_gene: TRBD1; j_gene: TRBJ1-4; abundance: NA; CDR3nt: TGTGCCAGCAGGCCGACAGGGCTACCTAATGAAAAACTGTTTTTT; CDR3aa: CASRPTGLPNEKLFF
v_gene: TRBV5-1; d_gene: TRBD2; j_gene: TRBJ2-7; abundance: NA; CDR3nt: TGCGCCAGCAGCCCCAGGACTAGCGGCTCCTACGAGCAGTACTTC; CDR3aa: CASSPRTSGSYEQYF
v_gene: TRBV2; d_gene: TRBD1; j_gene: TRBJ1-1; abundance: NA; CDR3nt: TGTGCCAGCAGTGATGGGACAGGGGGTCTGATGAACACTGAAGCTTTCTTT; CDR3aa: CASSDGTGGLMNTEAFF
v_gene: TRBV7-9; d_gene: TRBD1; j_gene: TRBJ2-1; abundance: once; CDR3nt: TGTGCCAGCAGCTTAAGGGACAGGCATGAGCAGTTCTTC; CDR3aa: CASSLRDRHEQFF
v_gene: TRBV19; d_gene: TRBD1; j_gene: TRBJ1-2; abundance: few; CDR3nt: TGTGCCAGCGCGACAGGGGTTTATGGCTACACCTTC; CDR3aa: CASATGVYGYTF
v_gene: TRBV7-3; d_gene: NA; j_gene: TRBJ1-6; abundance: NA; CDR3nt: TGTGCCAGCAGCCTTGACTCTGGGAATTCACCCCTCCACTTT; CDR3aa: CASSLDSGNSPLHF